One and the same sample provided the 13 T cell receptor beta chains below, sequenced in a study of beta chain features in type 1 diabetes. Findings and limits, study-wide: Moderately but significantly shorter TCRB CDR3s were found in Type 1 diabetes patients in all four CD4+ subsets.

No antigen has been identified for these receptors. The investigators reverse transcribed all of the isolated RNA, so they sequenced expressed TCRB transcripts. TCRdb keeps only in-frame clones here, not all; method: immunoSEQ multiplex PCR. This sample yields 400,000 or so clones, of which approximately 12% are seen a single time; roughly 0.0097% belongs to the top ten. The specimen sequenced was naive CD4+ T cells from blood. These receptors came from a woman in her late teens or twenties with type 1 diabetes.

There are a few counts of this clone. The rearrangement links TRBV5-5 to TRBJ2-7, with 9 bases identical to TRBD1. V trimming: 3 bases; J trimming: 3 bases; junction bases outside the gene matches: 4. Germline V gene sequence: CDR1 SGHKS, CDR2 YYEKEE (reference sequence). The CDR3 spans 14 residues. DNA for the CDR3: TGTGCCAGCAGCTCGAGGGACAGGGACTACGAGCAGTACTTC. This translates into CASSSRDRDYEQYF.

Note on this clone: Other nucleotide sequences in the sample specify the same CDR3. The rearrangement joins TRBV5-4 to TRBJ2-3, with 7 bases that match TRBD2. Trimming removed 4 bases from V and 6 bases from J; junction bases left unmatched: 2. CDR3 length equals 12 residues. Germline V gene sequence: CDR1 SGHNT, CDR2 YYREEE (reference sequence). DNA of the CDR3: TGTGCCAGCAGCCCGCGGGGGGATACGCAGTATTTT. It specifies CASSPRGDTQYF.

This clone was seen just once. V and J are TRBV1 and TRBJ2-1; TRBD2 is the table's D call, not checked against the DNA. TRBV1 constitutes a pseudogene. The length of the CDR3 is 15 residues. The CDR3 DNA reads TGCACCAGCCTACCAGGGACTAGCGGGCAGGATGAGCAGTTCTTC. The encoded protein is CTSLPGTSGQDEQFF.

The sample holds a few counts of this clone. The V gene is TRBV30, the J gene TRBJ1-2, with 8 positions matching TRBD1. CDR3 length: 14 residues. The ends lost 2 bases at V and 4 bases at J; junction bases unmatched: 6. Per germline, CDR1 GTSNPN and CDR2 SVGIG (reference sequence). The CDR3 is CAWSPPGGGYGYTF. DNA for the CDR3: TGTGCCTGGAGTCCGCCAGGGGGCGGCTATGGCTACACCTTC.

This CDR3 reads CASSSGRGQGARNEQFF. In DNA, the CDR3 is TGCGCCAGCAGCTCGGGGAGGGGACAGGGGGCGCGAAATGAGCAGTTCTTC. The chain links TRBV5-1 to TRBJ2-1; 12 nucleotides agree with TRBD1. The CDR3 length is 17 residues. CDR1 and CDR2 (germline): SGHRS, YFSETQ. Trimming at V came to 3 bases and at J to 7 bases, leaving 11 bases not matched to a gene.

There are a few counts of this clone. The V call is TRBV7-9, the J call TRBJ2-5; no clear D gene. This CDR3 has 14 residues. CDR1 is SEHNR, CDR2 FQNEAQ, per germline (reference sequence). V lost 5 bases and J 2 bases, leaving 12 bases between the germline ends. The DNA of the CDR3 is TGTGCCAGCAGCGTCACGGTTGCACAAGAGACCCAGTACTTC. It codes for CASSVTVAQETQYF. Supplemented by reference TRBV7-9 and TRBJ2-5, the full variable domain reads DTGVSQNPRHKITKRGQNVTFRCDPISEHNRLYWYRQTLGQGPEFLTYFQNEAQLEKSRLLSDRFSAERPKGSFSTLEIQRTEQGDSAMYLCASSVTVAQETQYFGPGTRLLVL.

This clone was detected a few times. J is TRBJ1-1 and V is TRBV29-1; D not certain. V lost 6 bases and J 0 bases, leaving 11 bases between the germline ends. The CDR3 loop spans 13 amino acids. The germline V gene encodes CDR1 SQVTM and CDR2 ANQGSEA. DNA of the CDR3: TGCAGCGTCAAACAGCTAATGAACACTGAAGCTTTCTTT. It specifies CSVKQLMNTEAFF.

This clone was counted only a few times. V usage is TRBV30 and J usage is TRBJ2-1, with D unclear. V was clipped by 1 base and J by 0 bases, with 13 bases between them. Per the germline V gene, CDR1 is GTSNPN and CDR2 is SVGIG (reference sequence). CDR3 length: 16 amino acids. CDR3 region: CAWSGSLLSSYNEQFF. Here the CDR3 DNA reads TGTGCCTGGAGTGGAAGCCTTCTGAGCTCCTACAATGAGCAGTTCTTC.

The chain couples TRBV7-3 to TRBJ2-1; 7 nucleotides agree with TRBD2. V dropped 2 bases and J dropped 10; count of bases not matched to a gene: 8. The CDR3 runs 14 residues. Germline V gene data show CDR1 as SGHTA and CDR2 as FQGTGA. This CDR3 is CASSLSSTGGEQFF. CDR3 DNA sequence: TGTGCCAGCAGCTTATCGTCCACGGGAGGCGAGCAGTTCTTC.

This clone was seen a handful of times. The chain combines TRBV19 with TRBJ2-5; a possible D gene is TRBD1 (6 bases). This CDR3 has 14 residues. The germline V and J ends were trimmed by 9 bases and 2 bases, with 16 bases remaining between them. CDR1 is LNHDA, CDR2 SQIVND, per germline (reference sequence). The CDR3 reads CASRGQGKQETQYF. DNA for the CDR3: TGTGCCAGCCGAGGGCAGGGGAAACAAGAGACCCAGTACTTC.

In its sample, this clone was seen a few times. The chain recombines TRBV29-1 with TRBJ2-2, with 8 bases fitting TRBD2. The CDR3 length is 13 residues. Germline CDR1 SQVTM, CDR2 ANQGSEA. Trimming at V came to 3 bases and at J to 12 bases, leaving 9 bases not matched to a gene. Written as DNA, the CDR3 is TGCAGCGTTGAGGCAGACGGGGGGGCAAAGCTGTTTTTT. Translating gives CSVEADGGAKLFF.

This clone was seen only a few times. V usage is TRBV5-4 and J usage is TRBJ2-7, with 8 bases aligning to TRBD2. This CDR3 is built from 14 residues. Unmatched junction bases numbered 6, after V lost 2 bases and J lost 5 bases. Germline V gene data show CDR1 as SGHNT and CDR2 as YYREEE (reference sequence). CDR3 amino acids: CASSFRTSSDEQYF. The CDR3 region has the DNA TGTGCCAGCAGCTTCCGGACTAGCTCTGACGAGCAGTACTTC.

In this sample, this clone turned up a few times. This rearrangement joins TRBV7-2 to TRBJ1-1; 8 nucleotides agree with TRBD1. Germline CDR1 SGHTA, CDR2 FQGNSA. V was pared by 2 bases and J by 3 bases, with 5 bases of the junction left unmatched. The CDR3 runs to 15 residues. In DNA, the CDR3 is TGTGCCAGCAGCTTATTAGGACAGGGAGACACTGAAGCTTTCTTT. Protein sequence: CASSLLGQGDTEAFF.